The rows below give T cell receptor beta chains drawn from one sample of a study of CD8+ T cells in alopecia areata. Data came from immunoSEQ multiplex PCR; TCRdb stores just in-frame clones and leaves some out. The sample holds about 200,000 clones; approximately 60% are singletons and the top ten take over 4%. The sample comprised CD8+ T cells sorted from blood. These receptors came from a human donor in good health. The CDR3 runs from the conserved cysteine through the conserved F or W. Each record gives: CDR3 DNA, CDR3 protein, V gene, D gene, J gene, CDR3 length, clone size. A D gene is named only where the DNA matches it firmly. The listing skips clone size in some rows; elsewhere it reads once, few, many or a size class.

TGTGCCAGCGCAGAGGAGTTCACTACCTACAATGAGCAGTTCTTC,CASAEEFTTYNEQFF,TRBV7-6,.,TRBJ2-1,15,once
TGTGCCAGCAGCTGGACAGGAGATCAGCCCCAGCATTTT,CASSWTGDQPQHF,TRBV6-6,TRBD1,TRBJ1-5,13,few
TGTGCCAGCAGCTTCAGGGGGGAAGACTCCTACAATGAGCAGTTCTTC,CASSFRGEDSYNEQFF,TRBV7-2,.,TRBJ2-1,16,.
TGCAGCGCCTCAGGGGGCCTCAATGAGCAGTTCTTC,CSASGGLNEQFF,TRBV29-1,TRBD1,TRBJ2-1,12,.
TGCGCCAGCAGCTTGGCCAGGAGCCTACCTACGGATACGCAGTATTTT,CASSLARSLPTDTQYF,TRBV5-1,.,TRBJ2-3,16,.
TGTGCCAGCAGCCCCCTCATAGCGGGGGCCACCGGGGAGCTGTTTTTT,CASSPLIAGATGELFF,TRBV13,TRBD2,TRBJ2-2,16,few
TGTGCCAGCAGCTTAGGTTTCGGCTGGGACGAGCAGTACTTC,CASSLGFGWDEQYF,TRBV7-2,.,TRBJ2-7,14,once
TGTGCCAGCAGTTCGACAGCCTCTGGGGCCAACGTCCTGACTTTC,CASSSTASGANVLTF,TRBV6-5,.,TRBJ2-6,15,.
TGCAGCGTGGGGACCGCGTCCAATCAGCCCCAGCATTTT,CSVGTASNQPQHF,TRBV29-1,.,TRBJ1-5,13,few
TGCAGCGTTCCAAGGGGGACGGGGAACACTGAAGCTTTCTTT,CSVPRGTGNTEAFF,TRBV29-1,.,TRBJ1-1,14,.
TGTGCCAGCAGCCTCGCCAGGGAAAACATTCAGTACTTC,CASSLARENIQYF,TRBV7-2,.,TRBJ2-4,13,once
TGTGCCAGCAGCCAAGTCCCCGGGTTGCCCTACGAGCAGTACTTC,CASSQVPGLPYEQYF,TRBV4-2,.,TRBJ2-7,15,.
TGTGCCAGCAGTCTGCAGGGATCTGGGGCCAACGTCCTGACTTTC,CASSLQGSGANVLTF,TRBV6-6,.,TRBJ2-6,15,.
TGCGCCAGCAGCCGTCTAGCGGACCAAGAGACCCAGTACTTC,CASSRLADQETQYF,TRBV4-1,TRBD2,TRBJ2-5,14,.
TGTGCCTGGATCCCCTCCTTTGGGGAGGGGGCACTCGGAAACACCATATATTTT,CAWIPSFGEGALGNTIYF,TRBV30,TRBD1,TRBJ1-3,18,.
TGTGCCAGCAGCTTGTCTGGGTGGGGGAGCAATCAGCCCCAGCATTTT,CASSLSGWGSNQPQHF,TRBV5-6,.,TRBJ1-5,16,.
TGTGCCAGCAGTGAAGCTGTGGTGTATTTT,CASSEAVVYF,TRBV2,.,TRBJ2-3,10,.
TGTGCCAGCAGTCCCGGACAGGGGATCAATGAAGCTTTCTTT,CASSPGQGINEAFF,TRBV27,TRBD1,TRBJ1-1,14,.
TGTGCCAGCAGCCCGACGGGGACGGACGACACCGGGGAGCTGTTTTTT,CASSPTGTDDTGELFF,TRBV5-4,.,TRBJ2-2,16,.
TGTGCCAGCAGTGAGGGACCCACCAACTATGGCTACACCTTC,CASSEGPTNYGYTF,TRBV2,.,TRBJ1-2,14,.
TGTGCCAGTAGTAGTACAAGGACCGACTATGGCTACACCTTC,CASSSTRTDYGYTF,TRBV19,.,TRBJ1-2,14,few
TGCAGCGTTGTCGCAGAAGCCAATCAGCCCCAGCATTTT,CSVVAEANQPQHF,TRBV29-1,.,TRBJ1-5,13,.